Shown below are 6 T cell receptor beta chains from a single sample sequenced in a study of T cells expressing NK-cell markers. Using the 5' RACE reads, TCRdb records one entry per CDR3 protein without DNA. This sample contains about 390,000 distinct CDR3 sequences. The sequenced sample consisted of blood T cells: a sorted CD56 or NKG2C T cell subset, CD4+ or CD8+ T cells, or bulk PBMC T cells (not recorded which). Source of these receptors: a woman between 50 and 59 years old in good health.

The chain joins TRBV5-1 to TRBJ2-3; TCRdb lists TRBD2, though no DNA is available to test this call. The V gene's germline CDR1 is SGHRS and CDR2 YFSETQ. This CDR3 contains 18 residues. CDR3: CASSLEGRLAGALDTQYF.

This chain uses TRBV5-1 with TRBJ2-1; the D call from TCRdb, TRBD1, cannot be confirmed without DNA. The CDR3 sequence is 15 residues long. CDR1 and CDR2 (germline): SGHRS, YFSETQ. The CDR3 protein is CASSLQGSSYNEQFF. Full variable domain (outside the CDR3, taken from reference TRBV5-1 and TRBJ2-1): KAGVTQTPRYLIKTRGQQVTLSCSPISGHRSVSWYQQTPGQGLQFLFEYFSETQRNKGNFPGRFSGRQFSNSRSEMNVSTLELGDSALYLCASSLQGSSYNEQFFGPGTRLTVL.

The V call is TRBV6-1, the J call TRBJ2-2. Germline lookup yields CDR1 MNHNS and CDR2 SASEGT. The CDR3 totals 16 residues. CDR3 sequence reads: CASSEGQTSVGGELFF.

The CDR3 loop reads CASSPPSGNPSYNEQFF. V gene TRBV11-1 combines with J gene TRBJ2-1; TCRdb's D gene call, TRBD2, goes unchecked for lack of DNA. Germline V gene lookup returns CDR1 SGHAT and CDR2 FQDESV (reference sequence). The CDR3 runs 17 residues.

The chain is built from TRBV5-1 and TRBJ1-1; the TRBD1 assignment by TCRdb is unverifiable without DNA. The CDR3 extends over 15 amino acids. CDR1 SGHRS and CDR2 YFSETQ come from the germline V gene. CDR3: CASSPRPGQGIEAFF.

The chain links TRBV7-8 to TRBJ1-3. Germline V gene data show CDR1 as SGHVS and CDR2 as FQNEAQ. The CDR3 runs to 13 residues. The CDR3 region is CASSLVEGNTIYF.